The T cell receptor beta chain under discussion was sequenced for a study of post-analysis software for immune sequencing data. About the research overall: Disease courses included relapsing-remitting, secondary progressive and progressive-relapsing multiple sclerosis. Study-wide points: People with multiple sclerosis had a significantly lower normalized Chao1 diversity than controls did. Strong same-batch co-clustering of samples appeared with F measure clustering. Five TRBV segments occurring more often in patients than controls included TRBV5-6, TRBV5-1 and TRBV20-1.

CDR3 length: 16 amino acids. With 2 bases removed from V and 2 bases from J, the gap between germline ends came to 15 bases. CDR1 and CDR2 (germline): SGHVS, FQNEAQ. Tagging with unique molecular identifiers was a feature of the TCR beta cDNA libraries. Input populations of about 0.85 to 11 million T cells gave rise to approximately 500,000 cDNA molecules. TCRdb reprocessed the PCR reads with MiXCR, giving one entry per CDR3 protein. Here the sample spans about 760,000 distinct CDR3 sequences, 25% to 30% being singletons. This clonotype was detected a few times. Antigen unknown. The V and J genes are TRBV7-8 and TRBJ1-2; maybe TRBD1 (6 bases). Sequenced: blood. This receptor was identified in a girl aged 10 to 17 with multiple sclerosis. The CDR3 nucleotides read TGTGCCAGCAGCTTATCTCGGGACAACGCAAACTATGGCTACACCTTC. This codes for CASSLSRDNANYGYTF.